This T cell receptor (beta chain) was identified during a study of T cell repertoires in cytomegalovirus infection. The germline V gene has CDR1 MNHEY and CDR2 SVGEGT. V trimming: 1 base; J trimming: 3 bases; junction bases outside the gene matches: 6. The CDR3 has 18 residues. Concerning this clonotype: Its antigen is currently unknown.

TCRdb re-analysed the reads in MiXCR, keeping a single row per CDR3 protein. The table shows roughly 500,000 distinct CDR3 sequences, with roughly 34% occurring only once. The receptor comes from a human donor in good health (CMV status not recorded). Some clones in this sample may be carry-over from other donors' samples. The V gene is TRBV6-2 or TRBV6-3, the J gene TRBJ2-3, with 14 bases lining up with TRBD2. The specimen comprised cultured PBMCs, sampled from culture after CMV antigen stimulation. The CDR3 is CASSYYGLAGGWTDTQYF. CDR3 sequence (DNA): TGTGCCAGCAGTTACTATGGACTAGCGGGAGGTTGGACAGATACGCAGTATTTT.